This T cell receptor beta chain was profiled in a study of OX40 agonist ivuxolimab in advanced cancers. Background on the study: Patients received ivuxolimab, an intravenous treatment, every 2 weeks at 0.01 to 10 mg/kg. The study, taken as a whole, reports: Certain nonresponders likewise exhibited a low normalized T-cell clonal expansion.

Only in-frame clones appear in the TCRdb table, and some are missing; sequencing was by immunoSEQ multiplex PCR. The data show about 33,000 clones, roughly 84% seen once. Prior autoimmune disease or systemic immunosuppression barred patients. The CDR3 loop spans 14 amino acids. Trimming left V 6 bases short and J 3 bases short, with 15 bases between. Germline V lookup: CDR1 SGHDN, CDR2 FVKESK. As concerns this clone: Its antigen is unknown.

This rearrangement joins TRBV14 to TRBJ2-7, with D uncertain. This specimen consisted of CD4+ or CD8+ T cells sorted from blood, obtained in a trial of the OX40 agonist ivuxolimab. This sequence was found in an adult with an advanced solid tumor such as melanoma, head and neck, liver or kidney cancer. CDR3 residues: CASSLTTTGYEQYF. The CDR3 DNA reads as TGTGCCAGCAGTCTTACAACTACGGGCTACGAGCAGTACTTC.